The next 14 T cell receptor beta chains were all read from a single sample in a study of T cell repertoires in aging, cancer and after chemotherapy. Peripheral blood genomic DNA, not sorted cells or RNA, was the template. Multiplex touch-down PCR with TRB-A/B primers amplified rearranged V-D-J TRB sequences. Via MiXCR, TCRdb re-called the multiplex PCR reads, giving one row per CDR3 protein. The data show about 11,000 distinct CDR3 sequences, 32% seen once. Sequenced: blood. Every receptor here comes from a human donor in good health. The donor label of this sample is uncertain.

This rearrangement joins TRBV19 to TRBJ1-2; the match to TRBD1 covers 8 bases. J was trimmed by 5 bases and V by 5 bases; bases with no gene match: 10. CDR1 is LNHDA and CDR2 is SQIVND in the germline V gene (reference sequence). This CDR3 is built from 15 residues. The CDR3 spells CASSLGAGGEYGYTF. CDR3 bases: TGTGCCAGTAGTCTTGGGGCAGGGGGCGAGTATGGCTACACCTTC.

The rearrangement uses TRBV6-5 and TRBJ2-2, with 11 positions matching TRBD2. CDR1 is MNHEY, CDR2 SVGAGI, per germline. The trim removed 0 bases at V and 0 bases at J, leaving 12 bases unmatched. This CDR3 contains 21 residues. The DNA of the CDR3 is TGTGCCAGCAGTTACTCGAGGGGGATGATGACTAGCGGGGCGAACACCGGGGAGCTGTTTTTT. It specifies CASSYSRGMMTSGANTGELFF.

In its sample, this clonotype was seen a few times. This chain links TRBV18 with TRBJ2-7; no reliable D call. Per germline, CDR1 KGHSH and CDR2 LQKENI. CDR3 length equals 13 residues. V was shortened by 6 bases and J by 0 bases, with 9 bases between the two germline ends. The CDR3: CASSPPSSYEQYF. The CDR3, as DNA: TGTGCCAGCTCCCCCCCGAGCTCCTACGAGCAGTACTTC. The complete variable domain, with remaining parts taken from reference TRBV18 and TRBJ2-7, reads NAGVMQNPRHLVRRRGQEARLRCSPMKGHSHVYWYRQLPEEGLKFMVYLQKENIIDESGMPKERFSAEFPKEGPSILRIQQVVRGDSAAYFCASSPPSSYEQYFGPGTRLTVT.

The CDR3 sequence is CSARRGADTQYF. CDR3 coding DNA: TGCAGTGCTAGGCGGGGTGCAGATACGCAGTATTTT. V is TRBV20-1 and J is TRBJ2-3; possible D gene TRBD2, 6 bases. This CDR3 comprises 12 residues. V lost 3 bases, J lost 4 bases, and 8 bases lay in between. Germline V CDR1 and CDR2: DFQATT, SNEGSKA (reference sequence).

The genes are TRBV19 and TRBJ2-7; D tentatively fits TRBD1 or TRBD2 (6 bases each). This CDR3 has 16 residues. V was trimmed by 9 bases and J by 7 bases, leaving 28 bases between them. Germline CDR1 and CDR2: LNHDA and SQIVND (reference sequence). CDR3 protein: CASRRGPGTGAWEQYF. CDR3 DNA: TGTGCCAGCCGACGGGGGCCGGGGACCGGGGCGTGGGAGCAGTACTTC.

This chain joins TRBV27 and TRBJ2-6; D might be TRBD2 (5 bases). This CDR3 is 18 amino acids long. The V and J ends lost 10 bases and 2 bases respectively, with 24 bases between them. The V gene's germline CDR1 is MNHEY and CDR2 SMNVEV (reference sequence). Here the CDR3 reads CATSRGNPPRAGANVLTF. As DNA, the CDR3 is TGTGCCACTTCGCGAGGGAACCCACCCCGAGCTGGGGCCAACGTCCTGACTTTC.

This clonotype occurred once. It may be a read error: a sequence one base away is much more abundant. The V gene is TRBV6-5, the J gene TRBJ2-5, with 9 bases matching TRBD2. This CDR3 contains 15 residues. Looked up from germline, CDR1 is MNHEY and CDR2 is SVGAGI. In DNA form, the CDR3 reads TGTGCCAGCAGTTACCCTCTAGCGGGGCAAGAGTCCCAGTACTTC. Translating gives CASSYPLAGQESQYF.

The chain links TRBV7-6 to TRBJ2-4; 10 bases are a match to TRBD1. V shed 2 bases and J 0 bases; nucleotides not matched to a gene: 19. CDR3 length: 22 residues. Germline V gives CDR1 SGHVS, CDR2 FNYEAQ. The CDR3 DNA reads TGTGCCAGCAGCTTATCAGCCTGGGACAGGGGTGCAGTCCATAGAGCCAAAAACATTCAGTACTTC. Amino acid sequence: CASSLSAWDRGAVHRAKNIQYF. Full variable domain (missing parts from reference TRBV7-6 and TRBJ2-4): GAGVSQSPRYKVTKRGQDVALRCDPISGHVSLYWYRQALGQGPEFLTYFNYEAQQDKSGLPNDRFSAERPEGSISTLTIQRTEQRDSAMYRCASSLSAWDRGAVHRAKNIQYFGAGTRLSVL.

This chain uses TRBV24-1 with TRBJ2-3; a weak D match, TRBD2 (5 bases). Trimming pared 3 bases from V and 1 base from J, leaving 7 bases between. The CDR3 spans 14 residues. In germline, CDR1 is KGHDR, CDR2 SFDVKD. The CDR3 is CATSDTGGTDTQYF. The CDR3 region has the DNA TGTGCCACCAGTGATACCGGGGGCACAGATACGCAGTATTTT.

The chain is built from TRBV12-3 or TRBV12-4 and TRBJ1-5; D is unclear. Trimming took off 4 bases at V and 8 bases at J, with 6 bases between the two ends. This CDR3 has 11 amino acids. CDR3 amino acids: CASSSGEPQHF. CDR3 nucleotide sequence: TGTGCCAGCAGTTCGGGAGAGCCCCAGCATTTT.

Within the sample, this clonotype is medium-sized. The CDR3 region has the DNA TGTGCCAGCAGTGAGGTGGGACAGGGATCGAACACCGGGGAGCTGTTTTTT. Translated: CASSEVGQGSNTGELFF. J is TRBJ2-2 and V is TRBV6-4; 9 bases line up with TRBD1. The trim removed 3 bases at V and 0 bases at J, leaving 5 bases unmatched. Germline values: CDR1 MRHNA, CDR2 SNTAGT. The CDR3 covers 17 residues.

V gene TRBV6-2 or TRBV6-3 combines with J gene TRBJ2-1, with 15 bases fitting TRBD2. Trimming took 3 bases from V and 2 from J; bases not matched to a gene: 14. Germline CDR1 and CDR2: MNHEY and SVGEGT. This CDR3 has 21 amino acids. DNA for the CDR3: TGTGCCAGCAGTTATAATGCCGGACTAGCGGGAGGGCCAATTACCTACAATGAGCAGTTCTTC. Translated, it gives CASSYNAGLAGGPITYNEQFF.

There are a few counts of this clonotype. The chain is built from TRBV12-3 or TRBV12-4 and TRBJ1-4; D might be TRBD1 (5 bases). V was shortened by 8 bases and J by 7 bases, with 20 bases between the two germline ends. This CDR3 is built from 15 residues. CDR3 loop: CASSRGGRMGEKLFF. DNA of the CDR3: TGTGCCAGCTCGAGGGGAGGGCGGATGGGTGAAAAACTGTTTTTT.

The chain combines TRBV10-3 with TRBJ1-1, with 7 nucleotides matching TRBD1. Trimming cost V 11 bases and J 1 base; bases outside gene matches: 7. The CDR3 has 13 amino acids. Germline CDR1 is ENHRY and CDR2 is SYGVKD. In DNA form, the CDR3 reads TGTGCCGCTCAACAGGGGCGGAACACTGAAGCTTTCTTT. Translation: CAAQQGRNTEAFF.